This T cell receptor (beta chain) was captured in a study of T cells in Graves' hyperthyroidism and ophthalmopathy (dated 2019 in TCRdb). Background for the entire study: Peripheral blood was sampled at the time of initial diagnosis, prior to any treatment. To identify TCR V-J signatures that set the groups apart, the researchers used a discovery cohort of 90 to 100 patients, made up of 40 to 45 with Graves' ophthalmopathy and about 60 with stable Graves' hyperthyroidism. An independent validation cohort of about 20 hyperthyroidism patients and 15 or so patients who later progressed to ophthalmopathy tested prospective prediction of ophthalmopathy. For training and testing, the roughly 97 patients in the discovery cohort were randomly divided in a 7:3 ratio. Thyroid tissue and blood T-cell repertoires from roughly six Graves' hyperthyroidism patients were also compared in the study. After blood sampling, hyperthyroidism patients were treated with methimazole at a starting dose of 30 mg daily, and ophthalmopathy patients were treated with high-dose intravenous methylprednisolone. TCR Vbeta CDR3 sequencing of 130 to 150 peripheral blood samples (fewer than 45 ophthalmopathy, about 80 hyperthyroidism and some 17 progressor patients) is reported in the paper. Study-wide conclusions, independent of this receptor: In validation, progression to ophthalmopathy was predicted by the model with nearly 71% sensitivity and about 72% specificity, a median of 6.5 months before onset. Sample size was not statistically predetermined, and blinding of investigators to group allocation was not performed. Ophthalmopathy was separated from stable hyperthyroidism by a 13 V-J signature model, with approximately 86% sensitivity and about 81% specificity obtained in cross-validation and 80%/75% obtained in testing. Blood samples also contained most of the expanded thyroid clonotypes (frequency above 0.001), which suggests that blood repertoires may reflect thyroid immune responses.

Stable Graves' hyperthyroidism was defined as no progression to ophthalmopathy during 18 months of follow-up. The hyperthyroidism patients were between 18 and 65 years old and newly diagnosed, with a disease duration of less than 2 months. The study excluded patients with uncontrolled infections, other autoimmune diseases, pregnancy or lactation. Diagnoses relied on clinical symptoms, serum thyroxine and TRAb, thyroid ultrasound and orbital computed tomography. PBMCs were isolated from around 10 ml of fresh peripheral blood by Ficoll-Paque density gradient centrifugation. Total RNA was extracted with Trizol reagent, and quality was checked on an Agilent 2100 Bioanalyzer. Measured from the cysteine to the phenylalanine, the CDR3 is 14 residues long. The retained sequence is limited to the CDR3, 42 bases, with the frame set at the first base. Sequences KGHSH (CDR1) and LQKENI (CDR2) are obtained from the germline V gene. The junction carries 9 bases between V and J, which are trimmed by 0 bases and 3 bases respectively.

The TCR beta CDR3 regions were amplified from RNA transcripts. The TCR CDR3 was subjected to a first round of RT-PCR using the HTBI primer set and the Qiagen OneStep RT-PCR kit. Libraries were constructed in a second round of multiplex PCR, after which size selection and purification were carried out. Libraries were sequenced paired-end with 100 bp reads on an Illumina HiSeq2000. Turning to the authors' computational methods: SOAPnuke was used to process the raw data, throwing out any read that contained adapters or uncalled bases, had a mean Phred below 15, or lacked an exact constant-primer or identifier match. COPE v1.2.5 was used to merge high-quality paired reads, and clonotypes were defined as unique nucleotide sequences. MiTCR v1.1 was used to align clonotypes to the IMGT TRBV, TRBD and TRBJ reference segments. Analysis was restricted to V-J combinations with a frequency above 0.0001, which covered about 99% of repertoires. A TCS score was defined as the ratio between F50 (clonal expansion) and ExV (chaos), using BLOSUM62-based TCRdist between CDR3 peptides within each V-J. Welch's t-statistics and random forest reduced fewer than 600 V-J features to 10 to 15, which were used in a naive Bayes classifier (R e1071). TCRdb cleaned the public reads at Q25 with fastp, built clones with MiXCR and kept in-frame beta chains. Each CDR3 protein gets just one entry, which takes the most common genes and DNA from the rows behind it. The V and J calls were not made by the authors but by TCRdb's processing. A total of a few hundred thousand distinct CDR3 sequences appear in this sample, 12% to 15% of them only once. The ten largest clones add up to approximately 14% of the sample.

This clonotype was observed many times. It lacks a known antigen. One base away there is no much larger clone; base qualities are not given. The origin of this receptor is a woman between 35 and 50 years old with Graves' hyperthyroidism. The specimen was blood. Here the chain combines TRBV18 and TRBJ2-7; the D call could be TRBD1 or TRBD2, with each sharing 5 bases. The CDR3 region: CASSPPTGLYEQYF. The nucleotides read TGTGCCAGCTCACCACCGACGGGGCTCTACGAGCAGTACTTC.